This T cell receptor (beta chain) was recovered during a study of T-cell reconstitution after alpha-beta-depleted transplantation in children. The CDR3 totals 11 residues. In germline, CDR1 is DFQATT, CDR2 SNEGSKA (reference sequence). During its preparation, the TCRbeta library received unique molecular identifiers. MiXCR, run by TCRdb on the PCR reads, gives a single entry per CDR3 protein. The repertoire holds almost 400,000 distinct CDR3 sequences, with roughly 20% as singletons. Many counts were recorded for this clonotype. This TCR was sampled from a human donor who donated a stem cell graft to a child with acute myeloid leukemia. The sequenced sample was PBMCs from the stem cell graft donor, obtained from the stem cell graft. The chain is built from TRBV20-1 and TRBJ1-2, with D hard to call. The CDR3 protein is CSLAWGDGYTF. The CDR3 bases are TGCAGCCTGGCGTGGGGAGATGGCTACACCTTC.